The subject of this entry is one T cell receptor beta chain. Antigen unknown. These data are taken from a study of cytomegalovirus exposure and HLA in healthy donors. General observations from the study: For TCR beta chains, V- and J-gene trimming was later linked to a missense DCLRE1C variant. Earlier analysis looked at TCR beta V segments, and most were productive about 87% or about 30% of the time.

The PCR had 60 Vbeta and 13 Jbeta primers. The protocol was immunoSEQ multiplex PCR, while the TCRdb copy is restricted to in-frame clones and leaves out a portion. This sample has some 150,000 clones, with roughly 80% found just once. The CDR3 length is 15 residues. J lost 8 bases, V lost 5 bases, and 7 bases had no gene match. Germline CDR1 SEHNR, CDR2 FQNEAQ (reference sequence). The J gene is TRBJ2-1, the V gene TRBV7-9; 12 bases are a match to TRBD2. Sequencing was done on a sample of PBMCs. This clonotype originated in a man between 18 and 35 years old in good health and CMV-seropositive. The CDR3 nucleotides read TGTGCCAGCAGCCCTCTAGCGGGGGGGCGGGATGAGCAGTTCTTC. Its protein product is CASSPLAGGRDEQFF.